This T cell receptor beta chain came from a study of CD8+ T cells in alopecia areata. Study overall: Those patients who were treated received oral tofacitinib, which was given at 5 to 10 mg twice daily for moderate-to-severe alopecia areata. Whole-study findings and limits: Scalp sample data also include resident alphabeta T cells from normal skin.

V was shortened by 3 bases and J by 5 bases, with 23 bases between the two germline ends. From germline, CDR1 is SGHTA and CDR2 FQGNSA. This CDR3 has 18 amino acids. A few counts support this clone. Its antigen is still unknown. RNA extraction was followed by reverse transcription into cDNA, which acted as the sequencing template. Data came from immunoSEQ multiplex PCR; TCRdb stores just in-frame clones and leaves some out. Of hundreds of thousands of clones listed, approximately 52% are singletons. Sampling of alopecia areata patients yielded lesional scalp punch biopsies as well as peripheral blood. The material sequenced was CD4+ T cells sorted from blood, taken at week 0. The TCR sequence derives from a human donor with alopecia areata. The genes are TRBV7-2 and TRBJ1-5; possibly TRBD1 for D (6 bases). The DNA of the CDR3 is TGTGCCAGCAGCTTGGCCCCCCCCGGGACACCGGGGGATCAGCCCCAGCATTTT. Its protein is CASSLAPPGTPGDQPQHF.